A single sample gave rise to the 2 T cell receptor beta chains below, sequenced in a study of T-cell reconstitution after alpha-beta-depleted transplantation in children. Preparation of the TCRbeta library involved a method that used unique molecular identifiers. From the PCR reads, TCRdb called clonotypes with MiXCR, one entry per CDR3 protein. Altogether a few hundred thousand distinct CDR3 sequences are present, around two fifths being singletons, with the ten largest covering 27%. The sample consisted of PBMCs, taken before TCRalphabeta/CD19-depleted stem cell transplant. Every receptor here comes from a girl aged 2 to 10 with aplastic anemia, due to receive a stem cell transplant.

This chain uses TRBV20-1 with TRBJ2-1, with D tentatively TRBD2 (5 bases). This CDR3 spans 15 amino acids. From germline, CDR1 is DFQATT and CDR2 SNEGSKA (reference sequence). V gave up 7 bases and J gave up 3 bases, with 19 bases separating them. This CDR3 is CSGNWRARSYNEQFF. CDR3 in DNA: TGCAGTGGGAACTGGCGGGCCCGAAGCTACAATGAGCAGTTCTTC.

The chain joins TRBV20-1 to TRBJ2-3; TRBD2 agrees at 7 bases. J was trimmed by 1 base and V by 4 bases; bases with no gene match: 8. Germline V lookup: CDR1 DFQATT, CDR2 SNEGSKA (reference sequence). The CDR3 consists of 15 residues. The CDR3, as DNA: TGCAGTGCTACCCGGGACTACCTCCGCACAGATACGCAGTATTTT. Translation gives CSATRDYLRTDTQYF.